This T cell receptor beta chain came from a study of T-cell memory formation after mild COVID-19. Libraries for TCRalpha and TCRbeta carried sample barcodes and unique molecular identifiers via 5'RACE. TCRdb re-called the 5' RACE reads with MiXCR, one entry per CDR3 protein. The data contain some 330,000 distinct CDR3 sequences, 21% of them singletons. General observations from the study: SARS-CoV-2 specificity was not confirmed for second-wave clones peaking on day 37. Cross-reactive memory appears to have joined, as suggested by some responding clones showing up in pre-infection memory. Day 15 to 85 contracting clones showed balanced CD4/CD8; later expanders leaned CD4+.

This clonotype was counted a few times. The antigen is undetermined. CDR3 length equals 16 residues. V was clipped by 3 bases and J by 6 bases, with 21 bases between them. Germline values: CDR1 SGHRS, CDR2 YFSETQ. This chain connects TRBV5-1 to TRBJ1-2; a weak D match, TRBD1 (6 bases). The TCR was taken from an adult woman who had mild COVID-19 (a few samples of this study predate the infection). Cell type and time point are not known. Sample: PBMCs or a T cell subset sorted from them (not recorded which). The CDR3 nucleotides are TGCGCCAGCAGCTCACAGGGTCGCCCCCGTGGACATGGCTACACCTTC. It codes for CASSSQGRPRGHGYTF.